Listed here are 7 T cell receptor beta chains from one sample, sequenced in a study of Graves' ophthalmopathy and Graves' hyperthyroidism (dated by TCRdb to about 2018). Instrument used: Illumina HiSeq 2000. For repertoire sequencing, the TCR beta CDR3 regions were amplified from RNA transcripts. The first round of RT-PCR was done with HTBI primers and the Qiagen OneStep RT-PCR kit, and was followed by a second round of multiplex PCR, then size selection and purification. Using fastp at Q25 and MiXCR, TCRdb reprocessed the public reads and kept productive beta chains. Records with the same CDR3 protein are collapsed into one entry carrying the most frequent genes and DNA. A total of around 1,200,000 distinct CDR3 sequences appear in this sample, less than 45% of them only once. Jointly, the top ten make up more than 9.5% of the sample. The sequenced material came from peripheral blood or thyroid tissue (not recorded which). The receptors derive from an adult man with Graves' hyperthyroidism.

As regards this clonotype: This may be a read error, as it is one base from a much larger clone. The CDR3 does not close with the conserved phenylalanine or tryptophan, likely indicating a read error. The chain links TRBV6-5 to TRBJ1-1, with a possible D match to TRBD1 (5 bases). V was cut by 10 bases and J by 1 base, with 13 bases left in between. This CDR3 is built from 13 residues. CDR1 and CDR2 (germline): MNHEY, SVGAGI. CDR3 DNA: TGTGCCACCGAAGCTCAGGGGAACACTGAAGCTTTCCTT. It encodes CATEAQGNTEAFL.

The chain has TRBV12-3 or TRBV12-4 and TRBJ1-1, with 7 bases aligning to TRBD1. Trimming took 6 bases from V and 6 from J; bases not matched to a gene: 7. CDR3 length: 13 residues. CDR3 sequence (DNA): TGTGCCAGCAGGACAGGGAGGGCCTCTGAAGCTTTCTTT. Amino acids: CASRTGRASEAFF.

The sample holds many counts of this clonotype. The rearrangement uses TRBV19 and TRBJ2-7; D gene uncertain. Germline loops: CDR1 LNHDA, CDR2 SQIVND (reference sequence). Trimming cost V 10 bases and J 5 bases, with 12 bases left between them. The CDR3 loop spans 11 amino acids. The CDR3 DNA follows: TGTGCCACCCGACGAGGAGACGAGCAGTACTTC. Translating gives CATRRGDEQYF.

This clonotype was picked up a small number of times. The V and J genes are TRBV20-1 and TRBJ2-7, with D unclear. V was trimmed by 6 bases and J by 2 bases, leaving 17 bases between them. CDR3 length equals 14 residues. The germline V gene encodes CDR1 DFQATT and CDR2 SNEGSKA (reference sequence). CDR3 amino acids: CSAAVSGITYEQYF. The CDR3, as DNA: TGCAGTGCCGCGGTTAGTGGGATCACCTACGAGCAGTACTTC.

The table lists this clonotype with a few counts. In nucleotides, the CDR3 is TGTGCCAGCAGACTTACAGGGGCTGGAAACACCATATATTTT. It yields the protein CASRLTGAGNTIYF. This chain joins TRBV11-2 and TRBJ1-3; TRBD1 agrees at 7 bases. There are 14 residues in the CDR3. Germline CDR1 reads SGHAT; CDR2 reads FQNNGV. V lost 6 bases and J lost 2; bases outside the gene matches: 4.

V gene TRBV7-9 combines with J gene TRBJ2-7, with D maybe TRBD2 (6 bases). The V gene lost 5 bases and the J gene lost 4 bases, with 27 bases spanning the gap. The CDR3 has 18 amino acids. The germline CDR1 and CDR2 sequences are SEHNR and FQNEAQ (reference sequence). The CDR3 DNA sequence: TGTGCCAGCAGCCTACCGACGGGGGAACCGGGCTTGAGGTACGAGCAGTACTTC. Protein product: CASSLPTGEPGLRYEQYF.

The chain recombines TRBV6-9 with TRBJ2-2, with unresolved D. Per the germline V gene, CDR1 is MNHGY and CDR2 is SVAAGI. V lost 4 bases and J 5 bases, leaving 11 bases between the germline ends. The CDR3 runs 14 residues. The CDR3 is CASSSLPGTGELFF. CDR3 sequence (DNA): TGTGCCAGCAGTTCCTTGCCGGGTACCGGGGAGCTGTTTTTT.